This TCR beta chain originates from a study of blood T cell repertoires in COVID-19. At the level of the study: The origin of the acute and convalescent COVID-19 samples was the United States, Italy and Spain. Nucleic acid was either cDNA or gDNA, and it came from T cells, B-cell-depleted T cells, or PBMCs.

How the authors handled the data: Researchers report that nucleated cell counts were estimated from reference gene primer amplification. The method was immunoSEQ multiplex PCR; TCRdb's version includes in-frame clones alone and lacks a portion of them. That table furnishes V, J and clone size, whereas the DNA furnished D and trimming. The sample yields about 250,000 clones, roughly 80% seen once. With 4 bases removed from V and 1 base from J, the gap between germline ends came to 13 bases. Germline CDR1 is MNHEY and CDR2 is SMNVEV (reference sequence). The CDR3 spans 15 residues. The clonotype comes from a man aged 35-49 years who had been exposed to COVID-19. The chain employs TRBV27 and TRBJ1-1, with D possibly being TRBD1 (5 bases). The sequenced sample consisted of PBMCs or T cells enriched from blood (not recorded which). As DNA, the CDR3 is TGTGCCAGCAGTTCCATGCAGGGAAGGAACACTGAAGCTTTCTTT. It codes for CASSSMQGRNTEAFF.